This T cell receptor beta chain was sequenced in a study of blood T cell repertoires in COVID-19. Sequencing used immunoSEQ multiplex PCR; TCRdb keeps in-frame clones, though not all of them. The repertoire holds around 300,000 clones, approximately 88% seen once, with roughly 4.1% in the top ten. The clonotype comes from a woman aged 45-65 years with active or convalescent COVID-19. Specimen: peripheral blood.

CDR3 region: CASSINRGVGEQYF. In nucleotides, the CDR3 is TGTGCCAGCAGCATTAACAGGGGAGTGGGGGAGCAGTACTTC. The chain links TRBV3-1 (or the pseudogene TRBV3-2) to TRBJ2-7, with 7 bases fitting TRBD1. CDR1 is LGHDT and CDR2 is YNNKEL in the germline V gene (reference sequence). V shed 5 bases, J shed 7 bases, and the junction held 11 bases outside the gene matches. The CDR3 is 14 residues long.